A selection of T cell receptor beta chains follows, all from one sample in a study of cytomegalovirus exposure and HLA in healthy donors. The protocol was immunoSEQ multiplex PCR, while the TCRdb copy is restricted to in-frame clones and leaves out a portion. Of around 110,000 clones listed, roughly 90% are singletons. Input material: PBMCs. The receptors here all came from a woman in her late teens or twenties in good health and CMV-seropositive. Each CDR3 is given with its conserved first and last residue. Fields, in order: clone size, V gene, D gene, J gene, CDR3 DNA, CDR3 protein. The D gene is left open where the match is weak. Not all rows give a size; the values are once, few, many and, for expanded clones, a class.

clone size: NA
V gene: TRBV28
D gene: NA
J gene: TRBJ2-7
CDR3 DNA: TGTGCCATCAAGGGGGGGAACTCCTACGAGCAGTACTTC
CDR3 protein: CAIKGGNSYEQYF

clone size: once
V gene: TRBV7-9
D gene: NA
J gene: TRBJ1-1
CDR3 DNA: TGTGCCAGCAGCCCGACAGGTGAAGCTTTCTTT
CDR3 protein: CASSPTGEAFF

clone size: NA
V gene: TRBV7-2
D gene: NA
J gene: TRBJ1-3
CDR3 DNA: TGTGCCAGCAGCTCCCAAGCAGACAGGGGAAACACCATATATTTT
CDR3 protein: CASSSQADRGNTIYF

clone size: NA
V gene: TRBV6-6
D gene: NA
J gene: TRBJ1-6
CDR3 DNA: TGTGCCAGCAGACCTGACACCGGCGGGAATTCACCCCTCCACTTT
CDR3 protein: CASRPDTGGNSPLHF

clone size: NA
V gene: TRBV13
D gene: NA
J gene: TRBJ2-1
CDR3 DNA: TGTGCCAGCACTCAGGGGGGCAATGAGCAGTTCTTC
CDR3 protein: CASTQGGNEQFF

clone size: NA
V gene: TRBV9
D gene: NA
J gene: TRBJ1-2
CDR3 DNA: TGTGCCAGCAGCGTAGATTTCATGACAGCGTATGGCTACACCTTC
CDR3 protein: CASSVDFMTAYGYTF

clone size: NA
V gene: TRBV4-3
D gene: TRBD2
J gene: TRBJ2-5
CDR3 DNA: TGCGCCAGCAGCCCAGGACTAGCGGGGAGGGCAGAGACCCAGTACTTC
CDR3 protein: CASSPGLAGRAETQYF

clone size: NA
V gene: TRBV7-9
D gene: TRBD1
J gene: TRBJ1-2
CDR3 DNA: TGTGCCAGCAGCCCACAGACCCGGACAGGGAGCTCTCTAGGCTACACCTTC
CDR3 protein: CASSPQTRTGSSLGYTF

clone size: once
V gene: TRBV29-1
D gene: TRBD2
J gene: TRBJ2-5
CDR3 DNA: TGCAGCACCGTCAGGACTAGCGGGCCCGCGGCCTACTTC
CDR3 protein: CSTVRTSGPAAYF

clone size: NA
V gene: TRBV28
D gene: TRBD1
J gene: TRBJ1-1
CDR3 DNA: TGTGCCAGCAGTAATTACAGGGGTAACACTGAAGCTTTCTTT
CDR3 protein: CASSNYRGNTEAFF

clone size: NA
V gene: TRBV6-1
D gene: NA
J gene: TRBJ1-6
CDR3 DNA: TGTGCCAGCAGTGAAGGCGGGGGGCGGGGATATAATTCACCCCTCCACTTT
CDR3 protein: CASSEGGGRGYNSPLHF

clone size: NA
V gene: TRBV9
D gene: NA
J gene: TRBJ1-1
CDR3 DNA: TGTGCCAGCAGCGTAGATCCGTTCAACACTGAAGCTTTCTTT
CDR3 protein: CASSVDPFNTEAFF

clone size: NA
V gene: TRBV2
D gene: NA
J gene: TRBJ1-2
CDR3 DNA: TGTGCCAGCAGTGGGACGCGGGGTCGGGGCTACACCTTC
CDR3 protein: CASSGTRGRGYTF

clone size: once
V gene: TRBV28
D gene: NA
J gene: TRBJ2-5
CDR3 DNA: TGTGCCAGCAGATCAGCAGGGTGGATCCAAGAGACCCAGTACTTC
CDR3 protein: CASRSAGWIQETQYF

clone size: few
V gene: TRBV29-1
D gene: NA
J gene: TRBJ1-2
CDR3 DNA: TGCAGCGTTGGATCGGGGAACTATGGCTACACCTTC
CDR3 protein: CSVGSGNYGYTF

clone size: NA
V gene: TRBV7-7
D gene: TRBD1
J gene: TRBJ2-5
CDR3 DNA: TGTGCTAGCAGCCCAATTTCAGGGGGAGAGACCCAGTACTTC
CDR3 protein: CASSPISGGETQYF

clone size: NA
V gene: TRBV2
D gene: TRBD1
J gene: TRBJ1-5
CDR3 DNA: TGTGCCAGCAGTCCTCCCCCGCCGGGACAGGGAAATCAGCCCCAGCATTTT
CDR3 protein: CASSPPPPGQGNQPQHF

clone size: NA
V gene: TRBV2
D gene: NA
J gene: TRBJ2-7
CDR3 DNA: TGTGCCAGCAGTGATACTCGACGGGGCTACGAGCAGTACTTC
CDR3 protein: CASSDTRRGYEQYF

clone size: NA
V gene: TRBV5-1
D gene: NA
J gene: TRBJ2-7
CDR3 DNA: TGCGCCAGCAGCGCTCAGGATCCCAGCTACGAGCAGTACTTC
CDR3 protein: CASSAQDPSYEQYF

clone size: NA
V gene: TRBV10-3
D gene: TRBD2
J gene: TRBJ2-5
CDR3 DNA: TGTGCCATCAGTGGCGGGGAGGGAGAGACCCAGTACTTC
CDR3 protein: CAISGGEGETQYF

clone size: NA
V gene: TRBV19
D gene: TRBD2
J gene: TRBJ2-2
CDR3 DNA: TGTGCCAGTATGGGCGGGGGGGGCACCGGGGAGCTGTTTTTT
CDR3 protein: CASMGGGGTGELFF

clone size: NA
V gene: TRBV19
D gene: NA
J gene: TRBJ1-3
CDR3 DNA: TGTGCCAGTGGCCGGGACATCGGCTCTGGAAACACCATATATTTT
CDR3 protein: CASGRDIGSGNTIYF

clone size: NA
V gene: TRBV4-3
D gene: NA
J gene: TRBJ2-1
CDR3 DNA: TGCGCCAGCAGCCAAGCTCTTAGCAGTGAGCAGTTCTTC
CDR3 protein: CASSQALSSEQFF

clone size: NA
V gene: TRBV10-2
D gene: TRBD1
J gene: TRBJ1-2
CDR3 DNA: TGCGCCAGCAGTGAGAGTGGGGGACAGCTCTATGGCTACACCTTC
CDR3 protein: CASSESGGQLYGYTF

clone size: once
V gene: TRBV27
D gene: TRBD2
J gene: TRBJ2-3
CDR3 DNA: TGTGCCAGCAGTTTATCGCTCCCTAGCGGGGGGACAGATACGCAGTATTTT
CDR3 protein: CASSLSLPSGGTDTQYF

clone size: NA
V gene: TRBV5-6
D gene: TRBD1
J gene: TRBJ1-2
CDR3 DNA: TGTGCCAGCAGCTTTATTGGACAGGACTATGGCTACACCTTC
CDR3 protein: CASSFIGQDYGYTF

clone size: NA
V gene: TRBV11-2
D gene: NA
J gene: TRBJ1-6
CDR3 DNA: TGTGCCAGCAGCCCGGGACCGCCGGGGGGTTCACCCCTCCACTTT
CDR3 protein: CASSPGPPGGSPLHF

clone size: NA
V gene: TRBV7-8
D gene: TRBD1
J gene: TRBJ1-5
CDR3 DNA: TGTGCCAGCAGCTTAGGGGAGACAGGGGGCTATGGCAATCAGCCCCAGCATTTT
CDR3 protein: CASSLGETGGYGNQPQHF